The 14 T cell receptor beta chains below were found in one sample sequenced in a study of shared clonotypes between healthy human individuals. Assay: immunoSEQ multiplex PCR; the TCRdb copy retains only in-frame clones and omits some. Among over 400,000 clones listed, approximately 95% were seen once. Sample: naive CD4+ T cells sorted from blood. Subset specified: CD45RA+ positively selected. Every receptor here comes from a woman in her twenties or thirties in good health.

The CDR3 spells CASSEPWWPGGQTEAQYF. Written as DNA, the CDR3 is TGTGCCAGCAGTGAACCCTGGTGGCCAGGGGGCCAAACGGAGGCCCAGTACTTC. The chain links TRBV6-1 to TRBJ2-5, with 8 bases identical to TRBD1. Per the germline V gene, CDR1 is MNHNS and CDR2 is SASEGT. The V and J ends lost 2 bases and 9 bases, in that order; junction bases with no gene match: 20. This CDR3 region has 18 residues.

This clone was recorded only once. The chain links TRBV19 to TRBJ1-5; no firm D call. This CDR3 has 15 residues. V was clipped by 1 base and J by 6 bases, with 13 bases between them. CDR1 is LNHDA and CDR2 is SQIVND in the germline V gene (reference sequence). CDR3 sequence (DNA): TGTGCCAGTAGTATAGGGTTCGTGGGCGGTCAGCCCCAGCATTTT. It specifies CASSIGFVGGQPQHF.

CDR3 sequence: CASSSYRGWEQYF. CDR3 DNA: TGTGCCAGCAGTAGCTACAGGGGCTGGGAGCAGTACTTC. This chain connects TRBV6-5 to TRBJ2-7; TRBD1 matches 7 bases. Per germline, CDR1 MNHEY and CDR2 SVGAGI. Unmatched junction bases numbered 8, after V lost 5 bases and J lost 7 bases. The CDR3 spans 13 residues.

The chain employs TRBV4-3 and TRBJ2-7; 10 nucleotides line up with TRBD2. The CDR3 is 15 amino acids. After removal of 2 bases from V and 5 bases from J, the junction contained 6 bases not matched to a gene. Germline V gives CDR1 LGHNA, CDR2 YSLEER. This CDR3 reads CASSQLAGVGNEQYF. In DNA, the CDR3 is TGCGCCAGCAGCCAACTAGCGGGAGTCGGTAACGAGCAGTACTTC.

The chain employs TRBV28 and TRBJ1-2; D might be TRBD1 (6 bases). Deletions cut 5 bases from V and 7 bases from J, with 11 bases between. Germline V gene sequence: CDR1 MDHEN, CDR2 SYDVKM. This CDR3 has 12 residues. The CDR3 is CASSATGFGYTF. The DNA of the CDR3 is TGTGCCAGCAGTGCTACAGGGTTTGGCTACACCTTC.

In its sample, this clone was seen a few times. The rearrangement uses TRBV21-1 and TRBJ1-1. TRBV21-1 is tagged as a pseudogene. The CDR3 is 14 amino acids. The CDR3 reads CASSKVCGNTEAFF. The CDR3 DNA follows: TGTGCCAGCAGCAAAGTGTGCGGGAACACTGAAGCTTTCTTT.

As to this clone: Other nucleotide sequences from this sample produce the same CDR3. The J gene is TRBJ1-5, the V gene TRBV28; the D gene is possibly TRBD1 (5 bases). V was trimmed by 5 bases and J by 1 base, leaving 6 bases between them. The CDR3 sequence is 13 residues long. Looked up from germline, CDR1 is MDHEN and CDR2 is SYDVKM. The DNA for the CDR3 is TGTGCCAGCAGTCGGGACAGCAATCAGCCCCAGCATTTT. It translates to CASSRDSNQPQHF.

This clone was detected once. The chain combines TRBV6-1 with TRBJ2-3; no reliable D call. This CDR3 contains 16 residues. Trimming removed 2 bases from V and 2 bases from J, with 14 bases in between. Germline CDR1 MNHNS, CDR2 SASEGT. This CDR3 is CASSEFSWGNTDTQYF. CDR3 sequence (DNA): TGTGCCAGCAGTGAATTTTCTTGGGGAAACACAGATACGCAGTATTTT.

This clone was observed once. CDR3 amino acids: CASSLSGNNQPQHF. The CDR3 DNA reads TGTGCCAGCAGTTTATCGGGGAACAATCAGCCCCAGCATTTT. The rearrangement joins TRBV27 to TRBJ1-5; D is undetermined. In germline, CDR1 is MNHEY, CDR2 SMNVEV (reference sequence). V lost 0 bases, J lost 3 bases, and 6 bases lay in between. This CDR3 spans 14 amino acids.

The sample holds one count of this clone. V and J are TRBV28 and TRBJ2-3, with D tentatively TRBD1 or TRBD2 (5 bases each). CDR1 is MDHEN and CDR2 is SYDVKM in the germline V gene. The length of the CDR3 is 14 residues. V lost 7 bases and J lost 4, with 15 bases in between. This CDR3 is CASNPGTPSDTQYF. As DNA, the CDR3 is TGTGCCAGCAACCCCGGGACCCCTTCAGATACGCAGTATTTT.

The chain combines TRBV10-3 with TRBJ1-1, with no clear D. Germline loops: CDR1 ENHRY, CDR2 SYGVKD. The CDR3 runs to 14 residues. Trimming removed 8 bases at V and 5 bases at J, with 18 bases between. CDR3: CAIANSVSGTEAFF. The CDR3 nucleotides read TGTGCCATCGCCAATTCAGTAAGTGGGACTGAAGCTTTCTTT.

The chain joins TRBV4-1 to TRBJ2-2, with TRBD2 identical over 10 bases. This CDR3 has 19 residues. V shed 2 bases, J shed 4 bases, and the junction held 13 bases outside the gene matches. From germline, CDR1 is MGHRA and CDR2 YSYEKL. CDR3 nucleotides: TGCGCCAGCAGCCAATCCGTCGCAGCGGGAGGGCGTGGCACCGGGGAGCTGTTTTTT. The encoded protein is CASSQSVAAGGRGTGELFF.

The chain links TRBV29-1 to TRBJ2-3; 11 nucleotides align to TRBD2. This CDR3 is built from 13 residues. Germline V CDR1 and CDR2: SQVTM, ANQGSEA. V lost 8 bases, J lost 5 bases, and 6 bases stayed unmatched. CDR3: CSSTSGGLDTQYF. The CDR3 bases are TGCAGCAGCACTAGCGGGGGTTTAGATACGCAGTATTTT.

The rearrangement links TRBV6-5 to TRBJ2-1, with TRBD2 matching 9 bases. With 3 bases clipped from V and 8 bases from J, the junction kept 8 bases outside the gene matches. The germline V gene encodes CDR1 MNHEY and CDR2 SVGAGI. The CDR3 sequence is 15 residues long. DNA of the CDR3: TGTGCCAGCAGTTATATCGGAGCGGGAGGCTATGAGCAGTTCTTC. It translates to CASSYIGAGGYEQFF.